This T cell receptor beta chain was captured in a study of T cell responses to AZD1222 COVID-19 vaccine. Note on this clone: Its antigen is not identified.

Study-level results: The donors showed a predominance of white British ancestry and of females, with possible underestimation of clonal diversity.

The CDR3 covers 14 residues. CDR1 and CDR2 from the germline V gene are SNHLY and FYNNEI. V shed 5 bases and J 1 base; nucleotides not matched to a gene: 2. TCRdb keeps only in-frame clones here, not all; method: immunoSEQ multiplex PCR. Of 95,000 to 150,000 clones detected, about 85% appear once; the ten largest clones hold 6.2%. The receptor was isolated from an adult in good health. This chain links TRBV2 with TRBJ2-7, with 10 bases that match TRBD1. The input for sequencing was peripheral blood, taken on day 0 of AZD1222 vaccination. Here the CDR3 DNA reads TGTGCCAGCAGTCCGGACAGGGGGTCCTACGAGCAGTACTTC. Its translation is CASSPDRGSYEQYF.